This T cell receptor beta chain was captured in a study of beta chain features in type 1 diabetes. The authors reverse transcribed all of the isolated RNA, so sequencing captured expressed TCRB transcripts. TCRdb's copy holds only in-frame clones and misses some; the assay was immunoSEQ multiplex PCR. The sample consists of 200,000 to 250,000 clones, about a tenth of them appearing once. A few counts support this clone. J lost 4 bases, V lost 5 bases, and 6 bases had no gene match. This CDR3 is 14 amino acids long. Germline CDR1 SGHVS, CDR2 FNYEAQ. J is TRBJ2-7 and V is TRBV7-6; TRBD2 agrees at 9 bases. The source material was central memory CD4+ T cells from blood. The clonotype comes from a man aged 18 to 30 in good health. CDR3 DNA: TGTGCCAGCAGCCCGGGACTAGCACGTTACGAGCAGTACTTC. It translates to CASSPGLARYEQYF. Complete variable domain (other parts from reference TRBV7-6 and TRBJ2-7): GAGVSQSPRYKVTKRGQDVALRCDPISGHVSLYWYRQALGQGPEFLTYFNYEAQQDKSGLPNDRFSAERPEGSISTLTIQRTEQRDSAMYRCASSPGLARYEQYFGPGTRLTVT.